This T cell receptor (beta chain) is drawn from a study of OX40 agonist ivuxolimab in advanced cancers. Overall study: Cohort: around 83% men, mean age approximately 64, aged about 23 to 79. Partial responses were seen in three patients, one with hepatocellular carcinoma and two with cutaneous melanoma. Broader study findings: Certain nonresponding patients likewise had low normalized T-cell clonal expansion.

As for this clone: The antigen remains undetermined.

Autoimmune disease history or systemic immunosuppression led to patients being barred. The CDR3 contains 15 residues. V shed 4 bases and J shed 6 bases, with 18 bases lying between them. Germline lookup yields CDR1 SGDLS and CDR2 YYNGEE. Some clones are missing from TCRdb's copy, which holds only in-frame ones; the method was immunoSEQ multiplex PCR. The data contain around 62,000 clones, roughly four fifths of them singletons. The chain is built from TRBV9 and TRBJ2-3; the D gene is possibly TRBD2 (5 bases). The clonotype comes from an adult with an advanced solid tumor such as melanoma, head and neck, liver or kidney cancer. Sample: CD4+ or CD8+ T cells sorted from blood, taken in a trial of the OX40 agonist ivuxolimab. DNA of the CDR3: TGTGCCAGCAGCTTAGAGGGTGCCAGCTCGGATACGCAGTATTTT. Translating gives CASSLEGASSDTQYF.